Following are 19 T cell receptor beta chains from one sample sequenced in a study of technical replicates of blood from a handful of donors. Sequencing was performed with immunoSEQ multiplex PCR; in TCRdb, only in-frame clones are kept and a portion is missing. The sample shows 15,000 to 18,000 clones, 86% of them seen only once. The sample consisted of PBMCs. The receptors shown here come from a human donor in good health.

The CDR3 region has the DNA TGTGCCAGCAGCTTGTCGGACAGCCGATACAGCTCCTACAATGAGCAGTTCTTC. Translating gives CASSLSDSRYSSYNEQFF. The rearrangement links TRBV5-6 to TRBJ2-1; weak D call: TRBD1 (6 bases). This CDR3 region has 18 residues. The germline V and J ends were trimmed by 1 base and 0 bases, with 17 bases remaining between them. Germline CDR1 is SGHDT and CDR2 is YYEEEE.

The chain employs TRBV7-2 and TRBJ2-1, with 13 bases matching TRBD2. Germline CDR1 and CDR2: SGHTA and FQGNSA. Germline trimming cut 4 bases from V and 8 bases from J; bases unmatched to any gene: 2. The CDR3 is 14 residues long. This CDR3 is CASSSGLAGDEQFF. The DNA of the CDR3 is TGTGCCAGCAGCTCAGGACTAGCGGGAGATGAGCAGTTCTTC. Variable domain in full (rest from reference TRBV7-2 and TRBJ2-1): GAGVSQSPSNKVTEKGKDVELRCDPISGHTALYWYRQSLGQGLEFLIYFQGNSAPDKSGLPSDRFSAERTGGSVSTLTIQRTQQEDSAVYLCASSSGLAGDEQFFGPGTRLTVL.

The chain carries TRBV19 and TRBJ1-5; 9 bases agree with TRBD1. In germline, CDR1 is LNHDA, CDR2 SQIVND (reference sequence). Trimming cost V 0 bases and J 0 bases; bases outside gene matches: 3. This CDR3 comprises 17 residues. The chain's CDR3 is CASSIDGTGLSNQPQHF. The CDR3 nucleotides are TGTGCCAGTAGTATAGATGGGACAGGGCTTAGCAATCAGCCCCAGCATTTT.

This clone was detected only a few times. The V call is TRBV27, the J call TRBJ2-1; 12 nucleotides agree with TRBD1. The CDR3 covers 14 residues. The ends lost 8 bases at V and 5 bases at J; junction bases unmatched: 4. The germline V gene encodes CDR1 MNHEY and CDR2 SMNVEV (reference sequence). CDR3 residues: CASSGDRGHNEQFF. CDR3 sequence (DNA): TGTGCCAGCTCCGGGGACAGGGGGCACAATGAGCAGTTCTTC.

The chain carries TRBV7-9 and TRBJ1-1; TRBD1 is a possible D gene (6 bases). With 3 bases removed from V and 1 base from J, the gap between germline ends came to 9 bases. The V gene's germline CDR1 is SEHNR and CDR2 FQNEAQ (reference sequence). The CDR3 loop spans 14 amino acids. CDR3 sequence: CASSLQGTNTEAFF. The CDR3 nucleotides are TGTGCCAGCAGCTTGCAGGGGACGAACACTGAAGCTTTCTTT.

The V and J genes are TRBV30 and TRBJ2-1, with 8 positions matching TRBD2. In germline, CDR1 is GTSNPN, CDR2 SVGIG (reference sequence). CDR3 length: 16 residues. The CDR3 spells CARMGRAGGPSNEQFF. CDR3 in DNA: TGTGCACGGATGGGCAGGGCGGGAGGCCCCAGCAATGAGCAGTTCTTC.

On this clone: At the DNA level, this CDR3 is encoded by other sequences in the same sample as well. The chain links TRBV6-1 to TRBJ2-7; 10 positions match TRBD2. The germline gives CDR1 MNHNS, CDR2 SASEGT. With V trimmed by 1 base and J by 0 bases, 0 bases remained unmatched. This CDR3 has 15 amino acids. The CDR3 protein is CASSEGLAGSYEQYF. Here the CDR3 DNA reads TGTGCCAGCAGTGAAGGACTAGCGGGCTCCTACGAGCAGTACTTC.

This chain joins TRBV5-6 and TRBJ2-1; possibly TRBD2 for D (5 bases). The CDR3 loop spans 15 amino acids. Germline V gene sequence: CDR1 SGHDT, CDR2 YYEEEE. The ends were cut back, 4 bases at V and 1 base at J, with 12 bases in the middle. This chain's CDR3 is CASSGYRRSYNEQFF. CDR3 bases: TGTGCCAGCAGCGGGTATCGGAGGTCCTACAATGAGCAGTTCTTC.

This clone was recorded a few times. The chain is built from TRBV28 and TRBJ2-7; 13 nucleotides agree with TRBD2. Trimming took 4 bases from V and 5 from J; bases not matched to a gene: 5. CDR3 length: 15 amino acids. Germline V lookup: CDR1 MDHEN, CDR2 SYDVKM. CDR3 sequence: CASSSLAGGPHEQYF. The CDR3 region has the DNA TGTGCCAGCAGTTCACTAGCGGGAGGGCCCCACGAGCAGTACTTC.

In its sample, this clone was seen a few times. The CDR3: CASIGQSSTEAFF. CDR3 nucleotide sequence: TGTGCCAGCATCGGACAGAGCAGCACTGAAGCTTTCTTT. The J gene is TRBJ1-1, the V gene TRBV6-1; the D gene is possibly TRBD1 (6 bases). From germline, CDR1 is MNHNS and CDR2 SASEGT. V was trimmed by 7 bases and J by 4 bases, leaving 13 bases between them. CDR3 size: 13 residues.

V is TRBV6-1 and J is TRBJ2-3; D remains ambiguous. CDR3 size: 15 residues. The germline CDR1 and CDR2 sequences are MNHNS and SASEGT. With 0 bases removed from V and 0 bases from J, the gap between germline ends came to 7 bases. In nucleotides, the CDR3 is TGTGCCAGCAGTGAAGCTGCGGTTAGCACAGATACGCAGTATTTT. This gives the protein CASSEAAVSTDTQYF.

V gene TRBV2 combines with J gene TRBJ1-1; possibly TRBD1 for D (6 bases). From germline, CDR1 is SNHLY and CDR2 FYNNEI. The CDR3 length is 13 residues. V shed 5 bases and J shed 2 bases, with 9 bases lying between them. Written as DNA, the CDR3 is TGTGCCAGCAGTCAGGACAGTAACACTGAAGCTTTCTTT. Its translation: CASSQDSNTEAFF.

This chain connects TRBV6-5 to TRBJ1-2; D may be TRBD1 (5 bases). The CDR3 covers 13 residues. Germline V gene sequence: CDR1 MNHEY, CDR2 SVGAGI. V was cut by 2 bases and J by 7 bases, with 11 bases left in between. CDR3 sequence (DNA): TGTGCCAGCAGTTACGGGAGGGGCACTGGCTACACCTTC. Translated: CASSYGRGTGYTF.

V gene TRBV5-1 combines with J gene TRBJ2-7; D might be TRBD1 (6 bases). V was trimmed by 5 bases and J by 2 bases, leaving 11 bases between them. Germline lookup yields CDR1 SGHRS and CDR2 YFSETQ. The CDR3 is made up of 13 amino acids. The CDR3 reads CASRSDSPYEQYF. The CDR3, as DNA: TGCGCCAGCAGGTCGGACAGCCCCTACGAGCAGTACTTC.

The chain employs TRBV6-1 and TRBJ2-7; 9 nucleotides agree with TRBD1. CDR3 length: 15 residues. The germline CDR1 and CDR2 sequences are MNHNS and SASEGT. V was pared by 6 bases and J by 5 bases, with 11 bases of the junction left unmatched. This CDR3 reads CASRRPGQGVHEQYF. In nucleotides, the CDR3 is TGTGCCAGCAGGAGACCGGGACAGGGAGTACACGAGCAGTACTTC.

CDR3 sequence: CASSRGTGAFFYTEAFF. CDR3 nucleotide sequence: TGTGCCAGCTCACGGGGGACAGGGGCGTTCTTCTACACTGAAGCTTTCTTT. The J gene is TRBJ1-1, the V gene TRBV18, with TRBD1 identical over 10 bases. V shed 4 bases and J 3 bases; nucleotides not matched to a gene: 11. CDR1 is KGHSH and CDR2 is LQKENI in the germline V gene. This CDR3 comprises 17 residues.

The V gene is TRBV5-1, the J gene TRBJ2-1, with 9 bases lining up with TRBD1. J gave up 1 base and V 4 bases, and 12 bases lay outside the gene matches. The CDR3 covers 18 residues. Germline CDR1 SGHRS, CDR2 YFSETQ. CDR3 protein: CASSQEGQGLGSYNEQFF. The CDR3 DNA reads TGCGCCAGCAGCCAGGAGGGACAGGGATTAGGATCCTACAATGAGCAGTTCTTC.

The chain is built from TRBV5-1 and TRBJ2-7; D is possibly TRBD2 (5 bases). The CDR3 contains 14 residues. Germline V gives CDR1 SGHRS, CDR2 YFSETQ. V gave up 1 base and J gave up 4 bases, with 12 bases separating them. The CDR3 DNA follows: TGCGCCAGCAGCTTGCGGGAAAACGGGTACGAGCAGTACTTC. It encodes CASSLRENGYEQYF.

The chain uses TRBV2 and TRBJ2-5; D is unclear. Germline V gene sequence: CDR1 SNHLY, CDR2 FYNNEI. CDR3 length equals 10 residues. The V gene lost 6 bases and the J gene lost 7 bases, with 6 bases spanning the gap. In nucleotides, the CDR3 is TGTGCCAGCAGGACGGGGACCCAGTACTTC. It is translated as CASRTGTQYF.